Detailed here is one T cell receptor (beta chain). Its specificity is unknown. The data derive from a study of OX40 agonist ivuxolimab in advanced cancers. General observations from the study: Researchers did not establish what antigens the expanded peripheral T cells target. The mean number of expanded clones was higher in CD8+ T cells than in CD4+.

Method: immunoSEQ multiplex PCR; TCRdb's copy keeps in-frame clones and lacks some. The profile shows tens of thousands of clones, roughly 84% of them singletons. The TCR comes from an adult with an advanced solid tumor such as melanoma, head and neck, liver or kidney cancer. This specimen was CD4+ or CD8+ T cells sorted from blood, taken in a trial of the OX40 agonist ivuxolimab.

CDR3 loop: CASSQGDSNTEAFF. The CDR3 bases are TGCGCCAGCAGCCAAGGAGACAGTAACACTGAAGCTTTCTTT. The genes are TRBV4-3 and TRBJ1-1; D possibly corresponds to TRBD1 (5 bases). Germline V gene data show CDR1 as LGHNA and CDR2 as YSLEER. This CDR3 spans 14 amino acids. The ends were cut back, 1 base at V and 2 bases at J, with 8 bases in the middle.